These T cell receptor beta chains were read from a single sample in a study of regulatory T cells in long-lasting Graves disease. TCRdb called the multiplex PCR reads again in MiXCR, with one record for every CDR3 protein. Of about 380,000 distinct CDR3 sequences listed, around a sixth were seen once; the top ten hold 20% to 25%. Sample: peripheral blood mononuclear cells (PBMCs), taken at new diagnosis, from a patient treated with antithyroid drugs. These TCRs come from a female donor with Graves disease. The CDR3 runs from the conserved cysteine through the conserved F or W. Each record gives: CDR3 length, D gene, J gene, V gene, clone size, CDR3 DNA, CDR3 protein. D genes are given only for firm matches. Clone size is given for some rows only: seen once, a few or many times, or a class if the clone is expanded.

cdr3_length: 14
d_call: -
j_call: TRBJ1-2
v_call: TRBV18
clone_size: -
cdr3_nt: TGTGCCAGCTCACCGGAGGGGATTAACTATGGCTACACCTTC
cdr3_aa: CASSPEGINYGYTF

cdr3_length: 14
d_call: TRBD2
j_call: TRBJ2-1
v_call: TRBV2
clone_size: many
cdr3_nt: TGTGCCACCGAACTAGCGGTCAGCTACAATGAGCAGTTCTTC
cdr3_aa: CATELAVSYNEQFF

cdr3_length: 15
d_call: -
j_call: TRBJ1-1
v_call: TRBV6-2/TRBV6-3
clone_size: -
cdr3_nt: TGTGCCAGCAGTTACTCTCCGTTGAGGGCCTCTGAAGCTTTCTTT
cdr3_aa: CASSYSPLRASEAFF

cdr3_length: 17
d_call: -
j_call: TRBJ1-1
v_call: TRBV28
clone_size: many
cdr3_nt: TGTGCCAGCCGGTCTCTAATTCTGAGAGACCGGAACACTGAAGCTTTCTTT
cdr3_aa: CASRSLILRDRNTEAFF

cdr3_length: 14
d_call: -
j_call: TRBJ2-1
v_call: TRBV9
clone_size: -
cdr3_nt: TGTGCCAGCTCCGGGGGTGGGGGTTACAATGAGCAGTTCTTC
cdr3_aa: CASSGGGGYNEQFF

cdr3_length: 14
d_call: -
j_call: TRBJ2-1
v_call: TRBV6-2/TRBV6-3
clone_size: many
cdr3_nt: TGTGCCAGCAGCGCGACCACTAGCCACAATGAGCAGTTCTTC
cdr3_aa: CASSATTSHNEQFF

cdr3_length: 18
d_call: TRBD2
j_call: TRBJ2-2
v_call: TRBV29-1
clone_size: many
cdr3_nt: TGCAGCGTTGAAGACTGGACTAGCGGGGGGTTTAACACCGGGGAGCTGTTTTTT
cdr3_aa: CSVEDWTSGGFNTGELFF

cdr3_length: 16
d_call: TRBD1
j_call: TRBJ2-5
v_call: TRBV9
clone_size: many
cdr3_nt: TGTGCCAGCAGCGTTTCCTCCGGGACAGAACAAGAGACCCAGTACTTC
cdr3_aa: CASSVSSGTEQETQYF

cdr3_length: 17
d_call: -
j_call: TRBJ1-1
v_call: TRBV6-1
clone_size: many
cdr3_nt: TGTGCCAGCACCCTCGGTGTAGGGGACGGGCCGTGGACTGAAGCTTTCTTT
cdr3_aa: CASTLGVGDGPWTEAFF

cdr3_length: 14
d_call: -
j_call: TRBJ1-1
v_call: TRBV10-3
clone_size: -
cdr3_nt: TGTGCCATCAGTGTAACAGATCCCTCTTCAGGGGCTTTCTTT
cdr3_aa: CAISVTDPSSGAFF

cdr3_length: 15
d_call: TRBD1
j_call: TRBJ1-4
v_call: TRBV6-1
clone_size: many
cdr3_nt: TGTGCCAGCAGTGAAATACAGGGGGCAAATGAAAAACTGTTTTTT
cdr3_aa: CASSEIQGANEKLFF

cdr3_length: 15
d_call: TRBD2
j_call: TRBJ2-2
v_call: TRBV11-2
clone_size: many
cdr3_nt: TGTGCCAGCAGCTTGAGCGGGAGGCCCACCGGGGAGCTGTTTTTT
cdr3_aa: CASSLSGRPTGELFF

cdr3_length: 13
d_call: -
j_call: TRBJ2-2
v_call: TRBV7-2
clone_size: -
cdr3_nt: TGTGCCTGGAGTGGAGGGAACACCGGGGAGCTGTTTTTT
cdr3_aa: CAWSGGNTGELFF

cdr3_length: 11
d_call: -
j_call: TRBJ1-1
v_call: TRBV12-5
clone_size: few
cdr3_nt: TGTGCTAGTGGCCCCGATCGCGGGGCTTTCTTT
cdr3_aa: CASGPDRGAFF

cdr3_length: 15
d_call: -
j_call: TRBJ2-7
v_call: TRBV5-6
clone_size: many
cdr3_nt: TGTGCCAGCAGCTTGGAGGGGAGGCAGGCCTACGAGCAGTACTTC
cdr3_aa: CASSLEGRQAYEQYF

cdr3_length: 16
d_call: -
j_call: TRBJ2-2
v_call: TRBV2
clone_size: many
cdr3_nt: TGTGCCAGCAGACTCACCGGGACTGCGAACACCGGGGAGCTGTTTTTT
cdr3_aa: CASRLTGTANTGELFF

cdr3_length: 12
d_call: -
j_call: TRBJ1-5
v_call: TRBV2
clone_size: few
cdr3_nt: TGTGCCAGCAGTGATAGTTTTCAGCCCCAGCATTTT
cdr3_aa: CASSDSFQPQHF

cdr3_length: 16
d_call: TRBD2
j_call: TRBJ2-5
v_call: TRBV6-2/TRBV6-3
clone_size: -
cdr3_nt: TGTGCCAGCAGTTACGACCCAGCGGGGGCGTCTGAGACCCAGTACTTC
cdr3_aa: CASSYDPAGASETQYF

cdr3_length: 14
d_call: -
j_call: TRBJ1-1
v_call: TRBV14
clone_size: many
cdr3_nt: TGTGCCAGCAGCCAAGATTTGAGGGATACTGAAGCTTTCTTT
cdr3_aa: CASSQDLRDTEAFF

cdr3_length: 16
d_call: TRBD1
j_call: TRBJ2-7
v_call: TRBV10-3
clone_size: many
cdr3_nt: TGTGCCATCAGTGAGTTTACCGGGACAGGGGTGTACGAGCAGTACTTC
cdr3_aa: CAISEFTGTGVYEQYF

cdr3_length: 15
d_call: -
j_call: TRBJ1-5
v_call: TRBV10-3
clone_size: many
cdr3_nt: TGTGCCATCAGTGCCACCAGGGTTGGCAATCAGCCCCAGCATTTT
cdr3_aa: CAISATRVGNQPQHF

cdr3_length: 14
d_call: -
j_call: TRBJ1-2
v_call: TRBV16
clone_size: few
cdr3_nt: TGTGCCAGCAGCCAATCGCCTGGGGGGGATGGCTACACCTTC
cdr3_aa: CASSQSPGGDGYTF

cdr3_length: 14
d_call: -
j_call: TRBJ2-2
v_call: TRBV19
clone_size: -
cdr3_nt: TGTGCCAGTAGTAGCGGGAAAGAGGTCGGGGAGCTGTTTTTT
cdr3_aa: CASSSGKEVGELFF

cdr3_length: 16
d_call: TRBD2
j_call: TRBJ2-1
v_call: TRBV12-3/TRBV12-4
clone_size: many
cdr3_nt: TGTGCCAGCAGCCCCCCGGGACTAGCGGGTGGGAATGAGCAGTTCTTC
cdr3_aa: CASSPPGLAGGNEQFF

cdr3_length: 16
d_call: TRBD1
j_call: TRBJ1-2
v_call: TRBV19
clone_size: few
cdr3_nt: TGTGCCAGTAGTAGGGGACAGGGTATACGGGACTATGGCTACACCTTC
cdr3_aa: CASSRGQGIRDYGYTF

cdr3_length: 15
d_call: TRBD1
j_call: TRBJ2-5
v_call: TRBV28
clone_size: -
cdr3_nt: TGTGCCAGCAGTTCGCCCGGGACAGGCGGGGAGACCCAGTACTTC
cdr3_aa: CASSSPGTGGETQYF

cdr3_length: 15
d_call: -
j_call: TRBJ1-2
v_call: TRBV7-2
clone_size: many
cdr3_nt: TGTGCCAGCAGCTTAGTGGGGCTGGCTAACTATGGCTACACCTTC
cdr3_aa: CASSLVGLANYGYTF

cdr3_length: 15
d_call: -
j_call: TRBJ1-2
v_call: TRBV24-1
clone_size: -
cdr3_nt: TGTGCCACCAGTGATTTTTCCGGGGAGGGGTATGGCTACACCTTC
cdr3_aa: CATSDFSGEGYGYTF

cdr3_length: 15
d_call: -
j_call: TRBJ1-4
v_call: TRBV6-4
clone_size: many
cdr3_nt: TGTGCCAGCAGCTCATGGGACGGGTGTGATGAAAAACTGTTTTTT
cdr3_aa: CASSSWDGCDEKLFF

cdr3_length: 15
d_call: -
j_call: TRBJ1-2
v_call: TRBV12-3/TRBV12-4
clone_size: -
cdr3_nt: TGTGCCAGCAGTTTCGCAGGGGCCGCTAGCTATGGCTACACCTTC
cdr3_aa: CASSFAGAASYGYTF

cdr3_length: 15
d_call: -
j_call: TRBJ2-1
v_call: TRBV5-1
clone_size: many
cdr3_nt: TGCGCCAGCAGTCACGGCGACACAACGGTCGATGAGCAGTTCTTC
cdr3_aa: CASSHGDTTVDEQFF